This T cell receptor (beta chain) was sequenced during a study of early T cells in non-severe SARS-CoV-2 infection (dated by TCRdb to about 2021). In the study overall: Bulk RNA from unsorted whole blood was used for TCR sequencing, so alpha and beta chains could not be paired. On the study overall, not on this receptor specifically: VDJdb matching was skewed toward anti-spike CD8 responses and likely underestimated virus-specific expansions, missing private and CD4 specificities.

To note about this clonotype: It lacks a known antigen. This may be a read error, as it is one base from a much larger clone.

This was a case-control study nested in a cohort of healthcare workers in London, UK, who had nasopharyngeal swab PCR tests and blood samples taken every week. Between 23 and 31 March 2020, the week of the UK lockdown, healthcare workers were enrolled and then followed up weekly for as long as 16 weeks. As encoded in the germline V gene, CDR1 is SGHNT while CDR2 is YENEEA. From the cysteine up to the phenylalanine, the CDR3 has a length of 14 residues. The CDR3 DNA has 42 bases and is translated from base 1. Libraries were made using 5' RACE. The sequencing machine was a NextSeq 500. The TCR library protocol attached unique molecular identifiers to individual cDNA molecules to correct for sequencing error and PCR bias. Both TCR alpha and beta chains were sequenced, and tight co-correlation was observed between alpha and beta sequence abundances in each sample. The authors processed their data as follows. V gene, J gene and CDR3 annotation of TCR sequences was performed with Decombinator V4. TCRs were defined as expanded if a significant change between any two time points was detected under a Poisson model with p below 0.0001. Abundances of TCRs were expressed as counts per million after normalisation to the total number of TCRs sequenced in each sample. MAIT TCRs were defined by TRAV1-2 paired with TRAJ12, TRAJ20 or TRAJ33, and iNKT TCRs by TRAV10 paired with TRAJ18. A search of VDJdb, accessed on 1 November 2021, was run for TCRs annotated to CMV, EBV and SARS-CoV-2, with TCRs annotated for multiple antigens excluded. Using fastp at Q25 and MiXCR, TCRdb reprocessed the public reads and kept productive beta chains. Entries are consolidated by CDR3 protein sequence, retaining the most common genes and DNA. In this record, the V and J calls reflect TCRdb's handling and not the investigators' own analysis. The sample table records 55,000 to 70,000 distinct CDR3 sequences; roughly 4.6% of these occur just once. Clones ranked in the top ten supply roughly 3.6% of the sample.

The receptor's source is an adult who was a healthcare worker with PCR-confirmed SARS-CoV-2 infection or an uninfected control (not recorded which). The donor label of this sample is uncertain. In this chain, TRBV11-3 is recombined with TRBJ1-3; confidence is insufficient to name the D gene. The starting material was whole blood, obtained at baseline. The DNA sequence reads TGTGCCAGCAGCTTAGGAGCGGCTGGAGACACCATATATTTT. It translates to CASSLGAAGDTIYF.